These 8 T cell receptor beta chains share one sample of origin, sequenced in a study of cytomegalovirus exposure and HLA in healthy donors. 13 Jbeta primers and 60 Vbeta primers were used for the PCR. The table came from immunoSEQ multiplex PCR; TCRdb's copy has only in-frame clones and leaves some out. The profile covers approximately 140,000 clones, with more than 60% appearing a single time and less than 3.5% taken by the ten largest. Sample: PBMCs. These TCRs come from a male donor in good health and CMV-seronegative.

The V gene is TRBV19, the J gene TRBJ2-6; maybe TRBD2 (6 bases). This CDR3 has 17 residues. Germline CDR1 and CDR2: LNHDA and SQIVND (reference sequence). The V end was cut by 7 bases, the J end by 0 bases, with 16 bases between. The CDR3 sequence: CASTVSSGGSGANVLTF. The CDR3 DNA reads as TGTGCCAGTACCGTATCGTCCGGGGGCTCTGGGGCCAACGTCCTGACTTTC. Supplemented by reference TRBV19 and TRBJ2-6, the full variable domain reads DGGITQSPKYLFRKEGQNVTLSCEQNLNHDAMYWYRQDPGQGLRLIYYSQIVNDFQKGDIAEGYSVSREKKESFPLTVTSAQKNPTAFYLCASTVSSGGSGANVLTFGAGSRLTVL.

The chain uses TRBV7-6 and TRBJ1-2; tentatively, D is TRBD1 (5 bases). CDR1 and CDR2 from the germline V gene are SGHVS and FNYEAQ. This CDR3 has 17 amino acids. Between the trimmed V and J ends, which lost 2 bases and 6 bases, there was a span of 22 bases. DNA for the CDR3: TGTGCCAGCAGCTTAATGGGGCAGGCGGGGAGTAGAGATGGCTACACCTTC. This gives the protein CASSLMGQAGSRDGYTF.

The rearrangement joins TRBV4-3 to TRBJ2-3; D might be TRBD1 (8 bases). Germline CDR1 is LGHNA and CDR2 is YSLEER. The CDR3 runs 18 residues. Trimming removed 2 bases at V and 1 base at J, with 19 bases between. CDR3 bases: TGCGCCAGCAGCCAACGTCAAAGGACAGGGAGGGGCACAGATACGCAGTATTTT. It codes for CASSQRQRTGRGTDTQYF.

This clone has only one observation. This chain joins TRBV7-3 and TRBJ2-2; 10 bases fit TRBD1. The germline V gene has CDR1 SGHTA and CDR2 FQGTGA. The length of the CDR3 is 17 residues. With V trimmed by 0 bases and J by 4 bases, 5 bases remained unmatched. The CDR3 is CASSLTGTGEITGELFF. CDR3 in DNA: TGTGCCAGCAGCTTAACTGGGACAGGGGAAATCACCGGGGAGCTGTTTTTT.

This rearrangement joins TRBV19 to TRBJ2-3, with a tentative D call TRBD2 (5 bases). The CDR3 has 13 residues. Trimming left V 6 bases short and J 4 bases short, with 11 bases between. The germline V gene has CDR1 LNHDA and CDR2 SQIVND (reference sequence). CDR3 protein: CASRQSGADTQYF. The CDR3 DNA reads TGTGCCAGTAGACAAAGCGGCGCAGATACGCAGTATTTT. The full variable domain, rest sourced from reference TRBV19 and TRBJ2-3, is DGGITQSPKYLFRKEGQNVTLSCEQNLNHDAMYWYRQDPGQGLRLIYYSQIVNDFQKGDIAEGYSVSREKKESFPLTVTSAQKNPTAFYLCASRQSGADTQYFGPGTRLTVL.

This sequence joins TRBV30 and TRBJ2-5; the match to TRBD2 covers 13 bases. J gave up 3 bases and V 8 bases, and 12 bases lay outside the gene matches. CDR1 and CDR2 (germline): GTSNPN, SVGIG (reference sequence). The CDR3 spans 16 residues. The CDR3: CARTTPGTSGEETQYF. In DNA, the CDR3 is TGTGCCCGGACCACCCCTGGGACTAGCGGGGAAGAGACCCAGTACTTC.

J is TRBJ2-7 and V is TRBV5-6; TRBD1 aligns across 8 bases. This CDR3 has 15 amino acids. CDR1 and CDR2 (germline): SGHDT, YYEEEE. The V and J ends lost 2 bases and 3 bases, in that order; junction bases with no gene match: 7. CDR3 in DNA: TGTGCCAGCAGCTTTGGGTCAGGGGGCTTCTACGAGCAGTACTTC. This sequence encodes CASSFGSGGFYEQYF.

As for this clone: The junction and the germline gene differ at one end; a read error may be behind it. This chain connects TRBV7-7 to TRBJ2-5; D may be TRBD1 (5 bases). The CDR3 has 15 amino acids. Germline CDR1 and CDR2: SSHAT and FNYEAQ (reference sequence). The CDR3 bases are TGTGCTAGCAGCTTAGGGGCGATGGGTTCGGAGACCCAGTACTTC. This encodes CASSLGAMGSETQYF.